This paragraph covers one TCR beta chain sequence. Its antigen is still unknown. This sample was included in a study of T cell repertoires in cytomegalovirus infection. Study-wide background: Public TCR beta signatures provided an indication of both CMV infection and a matching HLA type.

The study, taken as a whole, reports: Carriage of CMV together with the relevant HLA was identifiable through cumulative public TCR beta family frequency. Predominance within the ex vivo response was attributable to HLA-C-restricted CMV-specific TCR beta clonotypes.

TCRdb ran MiXCR on the reads and lists one entry per CDR3 protein. Among under 850,000 distinct CDR3 sequences listed, 35% were seen once. CDR3 length: 18 amino acids. V was shortened by 0 bases and J by 5 bases, with 22 bases between the two germline ends. Germline CDR1 reads MNHGY; CDR2 reads SAAAGT. Sequenced input: PBMCs. The chain recombines TRBV6-8 with TRBJ1-1, with a weak D call TRBD1 (6 bases). The sequence derives from a human donor in good health (CMV status not recorded). Some clones in this sample may be carry-over from other donors' samples. CDR3 protein: CASSYSPGIGGYGTEAFF. In DNA, the CDR3 is TGTGCCAGCAGTTACTCCCCCGGGATAGGGGGTTACGGAACTGAAGCTTTCTTT.